This TCR beta chain originates from a study of vaccination effects on CD4 cells after COVID-19. The V and J ends lost 4 bases and 4 bases respectively, with 19 bases between them. The CDR3 loop spans 16 amino acids. CDR1 and CDR2 from the germline V gene are MGHDK and SYGVNS. Isolating CD4+ T cells followed less than 11 days of culture. Two doses of either BNT162b2 or mRNA-1273 were given to each participant. The vaccine recipients had no prior SARS-CoV-2 infection, with negative nucleocapsid antibodies. Study conclusions and caveats: Marked clonal contraction was seen late after vaccination (in both infection- and vaccine-induced clones).

About this clone itself: Its antigen is still unknown.

Measured with immunoSEQ multiplex PCR; TCRdb has only the in-frame clones, and not every one. The repertoire holds 45,000 to 65,000 clones, with around 73% as singletons. The sample consisted of CD4+ T cells from PBMCs cultured without peptide, taken after COVID-19 vaccination. The chain joins TRBV25-1 to TRBJ2-5; possible D gene TRBD2, 7 bases. The clonotype comes from a human donor who received a COVID-19 vaccine. DNA of the CDR3: TGTGCCAGCAGTGTCTCAGTGGGGGGGCCGGGAGAGACCCAGTACTTC. This gives the protein CASSVSVGGPGETQYF.